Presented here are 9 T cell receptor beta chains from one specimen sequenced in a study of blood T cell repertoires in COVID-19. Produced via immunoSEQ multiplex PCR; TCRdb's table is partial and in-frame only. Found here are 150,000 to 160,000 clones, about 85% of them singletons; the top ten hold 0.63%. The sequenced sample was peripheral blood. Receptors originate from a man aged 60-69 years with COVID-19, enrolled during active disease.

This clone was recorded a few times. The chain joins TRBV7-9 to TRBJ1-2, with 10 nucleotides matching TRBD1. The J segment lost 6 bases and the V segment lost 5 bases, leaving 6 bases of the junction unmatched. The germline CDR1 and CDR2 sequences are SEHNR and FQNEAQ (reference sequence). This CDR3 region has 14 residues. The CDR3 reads CASSRGQGIDGYTF. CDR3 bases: TGTGCCAGCAGCAGGGGACAGGGGATAGATGGCTACACCTTC.

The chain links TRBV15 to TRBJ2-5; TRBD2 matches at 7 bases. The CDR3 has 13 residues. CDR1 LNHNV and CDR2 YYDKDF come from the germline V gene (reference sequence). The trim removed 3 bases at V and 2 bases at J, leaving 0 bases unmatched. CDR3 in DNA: TGTGCCACCAGCAGGCGGGGGCAAGAGACCCAGTACTTC. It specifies CATSRRGQETQYF.

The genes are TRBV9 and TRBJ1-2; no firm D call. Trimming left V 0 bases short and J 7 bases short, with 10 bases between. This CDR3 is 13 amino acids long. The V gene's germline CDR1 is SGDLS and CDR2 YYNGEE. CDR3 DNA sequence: TGTGCCAGCAGCGTAGAGGGAGGGAGTGGCTACACCTTC. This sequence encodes CASSVEGGSGYTF.

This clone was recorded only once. CDR3 sequence: CASSRTGGVMSDTQYF. As DNA, the CDR3 is TGTGCCAGCAGCCGCACCGGGGGGGTTATGTCAGATACGCAGTATTTT. The chain uses TRBV3-1 (or the pseudogene TRBV3-2) and TRBJ2-3, with 8 bases aligning to TRBD2. The CDR3 length is 16 residues. Trimming removed 4 bases from V and 4 bases from J; junction bases left unmatched: 10. CDR1 and CDR2 from the germline V gene are LGHDT and YNNKEL (reference sequence).

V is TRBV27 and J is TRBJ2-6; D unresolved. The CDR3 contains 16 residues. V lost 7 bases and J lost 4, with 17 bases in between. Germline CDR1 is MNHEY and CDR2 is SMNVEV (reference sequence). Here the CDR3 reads CASTIEGYGGANVLTF. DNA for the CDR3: TGTGCCAGCACCATCGAAGGCTACGGGGGGGCCAACGTCCTGACTTTC.

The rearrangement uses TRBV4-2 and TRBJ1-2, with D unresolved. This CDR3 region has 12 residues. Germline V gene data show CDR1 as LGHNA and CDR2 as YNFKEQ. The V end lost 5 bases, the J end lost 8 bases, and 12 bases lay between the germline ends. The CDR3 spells CASSSLAGGYTF. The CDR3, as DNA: TGTGCCAGCAGCTCCCTGGCGGGGGGCTACACCTTC.

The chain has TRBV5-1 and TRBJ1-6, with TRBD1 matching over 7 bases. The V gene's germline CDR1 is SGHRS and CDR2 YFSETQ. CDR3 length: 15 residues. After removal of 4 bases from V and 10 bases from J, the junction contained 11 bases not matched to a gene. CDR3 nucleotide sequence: TGCGCCAGCAGCGCCTTGGGACAGATTGAATCACCCCTCCACTTT. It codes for CASSALGQIESPLHF.

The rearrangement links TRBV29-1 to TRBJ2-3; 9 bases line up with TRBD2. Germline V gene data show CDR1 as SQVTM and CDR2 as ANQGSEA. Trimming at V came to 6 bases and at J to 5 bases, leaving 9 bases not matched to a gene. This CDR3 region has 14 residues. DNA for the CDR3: TGCAGCGTCGCGGCGGGGGGGCTTGGAGATACGCAGTATTTT. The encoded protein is CSVAAGGLGDTQYF.

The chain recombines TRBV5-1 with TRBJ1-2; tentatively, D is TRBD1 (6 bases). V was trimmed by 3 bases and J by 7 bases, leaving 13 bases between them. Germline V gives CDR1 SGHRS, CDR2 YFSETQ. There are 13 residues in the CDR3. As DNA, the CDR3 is TGCGCCAGCAGCTCGGGGGGGGCGGCTGGCTACACCTTC. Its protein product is CASSSGGAAGYTF.